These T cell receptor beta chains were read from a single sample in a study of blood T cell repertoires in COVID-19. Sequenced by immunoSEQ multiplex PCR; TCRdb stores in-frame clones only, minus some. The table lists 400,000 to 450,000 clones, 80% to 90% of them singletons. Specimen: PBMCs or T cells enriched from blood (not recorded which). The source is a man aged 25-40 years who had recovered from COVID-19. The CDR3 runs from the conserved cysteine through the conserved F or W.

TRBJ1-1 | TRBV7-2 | CASSFVSLNTEAFF
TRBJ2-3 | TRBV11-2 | CASSVLAGGSDTQYF
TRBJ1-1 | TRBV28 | CASSAPTGVKTEAFF
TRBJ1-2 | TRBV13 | CASSLTAGSGYTF
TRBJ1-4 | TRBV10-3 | CATRQPINEKLFF
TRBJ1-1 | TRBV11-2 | CASSLDPGGWYTEAFF
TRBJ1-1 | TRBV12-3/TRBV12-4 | CASRRDRNTEAFF
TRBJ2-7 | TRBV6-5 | CASSSSPGYGYEQYF
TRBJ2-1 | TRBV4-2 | CASSQVPGTGTFNEQFF
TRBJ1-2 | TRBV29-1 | CSVARQSNYGYTF
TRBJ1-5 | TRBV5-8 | CASSLVSGWSNQPQHF
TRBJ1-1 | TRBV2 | CASRRTEGDTEAFF
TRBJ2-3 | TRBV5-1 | CASSLASDAADTQYF
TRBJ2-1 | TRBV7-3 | CASSPNGLAGAGEQFF
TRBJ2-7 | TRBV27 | CASSLWASGGEQYF
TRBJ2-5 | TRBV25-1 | CASSDRRQREGETQYF
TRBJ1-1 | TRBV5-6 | CASGQVNMNTEAFF
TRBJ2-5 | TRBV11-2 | CASSPSGQGWETQYF
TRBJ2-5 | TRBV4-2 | CASSLGEAPRSGETQYF
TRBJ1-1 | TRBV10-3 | CAIRLGGQGPTEAFF
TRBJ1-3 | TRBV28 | CASSLAGGGNTIYF
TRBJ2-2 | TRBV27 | CASSFQVNTGELFF
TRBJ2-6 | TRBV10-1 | CASSDAGTGANVLTF
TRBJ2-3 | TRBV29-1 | CSARTSGARDTQYF
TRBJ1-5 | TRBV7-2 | CASSLYRDSNQPQHF
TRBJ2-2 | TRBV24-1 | CATSDPRTGVGTGELFF
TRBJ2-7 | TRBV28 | CASSLSQNYEQYF
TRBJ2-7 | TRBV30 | CAWSPGTGGFEQYF
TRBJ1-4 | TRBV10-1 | CACEGSQATNEKLFF
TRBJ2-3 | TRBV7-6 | CASSLAEGATSKSTDTQYF
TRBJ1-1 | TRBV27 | CASSSMDTTMAFF
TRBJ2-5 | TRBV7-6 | CASSLNSGETQYF
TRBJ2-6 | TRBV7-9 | CASSLPGAGGPFGANVLTF
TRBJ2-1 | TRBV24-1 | CATRAPTGEQFF
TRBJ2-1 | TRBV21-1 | CASSKGLADYNEQFF
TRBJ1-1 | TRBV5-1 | CASSLQGDTEAFF
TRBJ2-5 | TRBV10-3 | CAISTSSGSQETQYF
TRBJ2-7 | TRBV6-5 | CASSSPGQGAYEQYF
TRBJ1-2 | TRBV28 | CASSQLWSPRRVQYGYTF